These T cell receptor beta chains were read from a single sample in a study of blood T cell repertoires in COVID-19. Produced via immunoSEQ multiplex PCR; TCRdb's table is partial and in-frame only. Here the sample spans 80,000 or so clones, around 90% being singletons. The sequenced material came from peripheral blood. The receptors here all came from a man aged 50-60 years with acute or convalescent COVID-19. Each CDR3 is given with its conserved first and last residue.

j_gene	v_gene	CDR3aa
TRBJ1-3	TRBV7-2	CASSVNMGNTIYF
TRBJ2-5	TRBV3-1/TRBV3-2	CASSPWTAQETQYF
TRBJ2-3	TRBV12-3/TRBV12-4	CASSLDLADTQYF
TRBJ2-1	TRBV19	CASSIVAGKDWRNEQFF
TRBJ1-1	TRBV7-2	CASSLQGTNTEAFF
TRBJ2-1	TRBV5-5	CASSPSPGDPYNEQFF
TRBJ1-6	TRBV11-2	CASSLGDRESSYNSPLHF
TRBJ1-2	TRBV19	CASSSSAGAYGYTF
TRBJ2-2	TRBV6-1	CASSAGLAGSRGELFF
TRBJ1-1	TRBV18	CASSPNSMTGGTEAFF
TRBJ2-1	TRBV5-1	CASSLGEVPYNEQFF
TRBJ1-1	TRBV6-5	CASTGPGFGTEAFF